This record covers a single T cell receptor (beta chain). Its antigen has not been determined. Nothing much larger sits one base from this clone, and base qualities are not available. At the junction V is shortened by 5 bases and J by 0 bases; bases outside the gene matches: 12. As encoded in the germline V gene (reference sequence), CDR1 is SEHNR while CDR2 is FQNEAQ. The CDR3 measures 18 amino acids from cysteine to phenylalanine. Only the CDR3 portion is preserved as DNA: 54 bases, with reading frame beginning at the first base. This entry comes from a study of PD-1 blockade in classical Hodgkin lymphoma (TCRdb year 2020). Background for the entire study: Nivolumab dosing was 3 mg/kg intravenously every 2 weeks, continuing until either disease progression or unacceptable toxicity. A peripheral blood immune signature of response to PD-1 blockade in classical Hodgkin lymphoma was defined using TCR beta sequencing and CyTOF. Paper-wide results and their limitations: CD4+ but not CD8+ TCR diversity rose significantly by C4D1 (p=0.0027 vs p=0.16), most apparent in complete responders (p=0.02). Baseline TCR diversity was reported as lower in newly diagnosed patients than in healthy donors, and lower still in relapsed/refractory patients. Lower diversity was seen in patients whose nivolumab began less than 1 year after ASCT, and these patients were left out of later analyses so that immune reconstitution would not confound the results. Only a single clinical trial cohort was studied, and what caused the repertoire differences, possibly disease activity or prior therapy, remained undefined. Among trial patients, those achieving complete response had baseline diversity similar to that of newly diagnosed patients, while diversity was significantly lower in partial responders and progressors.

What the time point label conveys for this sample: cycle 4 day 1 (C4D1), after five to seven weeks of nivolumab. Every trial patient had relapsed following autologous stem cell transplantation, and prior brentuximab vedotin exposure was what differed among cohorts A, B and C. The trial cohort included fewer than 65 patients with relapsed/refractory classical Hodgkin lymphoma, and each patient had a best overall response of complete response, partial response or progressive disease. In the multi-cohort phase II CheckMate 205 trial, trial patients received single-agent nivolumab. An independent review committee assessed best overall response using the 2007 International Working Group response criteria. Trial PBMCs were collected just before the start of nivolumab (C1D1) and during therapy at cycle 2 day 1 and cycle 4 day 1. After peripheral blood was drawn into 8 mL Vacutainer Cell Preparation Tubes, PBMCs were isolated by centrifugation and then cryopreserved.

The Qiagen DNeasy kit was used to extract genomic DNA both from unsorted PBMCs and from the negatively selected CD4+ and CD8+ fractions. Using primers that anneal to V and J segments, immunoSEQ multiplex PCR amplified the TCR beta CDR3 regions. A synthetic immune receptor repertoire was used to minimize amplification bias, and remaining bias was computationally removed after sequencing. On the authors' methods: Repertoire diversity was quantified as the Shannon entropy index using custom Python scripts. Unsorted, CD4+ and CD8+ repertoires were examined separately, except in combined analyses, for which CD4+ and CD8+ sequences were merged in silico. Clonal expansion was defined as at least a 2-fold frequency increase after treatment relative to C1D1, with a pseudocount of 0.5 for undetected baseline clones. Singleton clones were defined as clones with 0 or 1 copy at C1D1, and non-singleton clones were defined as clones with 2 or more copies. By matching protein sequences in sorted samples from the same patient, clones expanded in unsorted samples were annotated as CD4+, CD8+ or unknown. Wilcoxon tests on paired samples were used to test diversity changes from C1D1 to C4D1. TCRdb provides this immuneACCESS table in a form limited to in-frame rearrangements. Some clones are lacking; in checked studies, under half of them reflect an unresolved V gene, and why the rest are absent is not known. The DNA was the basis for D and trimming; V, J and clone size are from that table. The sample table contains about 9,700 clones; only one count was recorded for roughly 82% of them. The ten biggest clones cover 45% to 50% of the sample.

The source is a human donor with classical Hodgkin lymphoma. The rearranged chain carries TRBV7-9 and TRBJ2-3; 9 middle bases align to TRBD1. This specimen was peripheral blood mononuclear cells (PBMCs), taken before the fourth cycle of nivolumab. The sequence in DNA is TGTGCCAGCAGCCCCGGGACAGGGCAAATTACTAGCACAGATACGCAGTATTTT. Its amino acids are CASSPGTGQITSTDTQYF.